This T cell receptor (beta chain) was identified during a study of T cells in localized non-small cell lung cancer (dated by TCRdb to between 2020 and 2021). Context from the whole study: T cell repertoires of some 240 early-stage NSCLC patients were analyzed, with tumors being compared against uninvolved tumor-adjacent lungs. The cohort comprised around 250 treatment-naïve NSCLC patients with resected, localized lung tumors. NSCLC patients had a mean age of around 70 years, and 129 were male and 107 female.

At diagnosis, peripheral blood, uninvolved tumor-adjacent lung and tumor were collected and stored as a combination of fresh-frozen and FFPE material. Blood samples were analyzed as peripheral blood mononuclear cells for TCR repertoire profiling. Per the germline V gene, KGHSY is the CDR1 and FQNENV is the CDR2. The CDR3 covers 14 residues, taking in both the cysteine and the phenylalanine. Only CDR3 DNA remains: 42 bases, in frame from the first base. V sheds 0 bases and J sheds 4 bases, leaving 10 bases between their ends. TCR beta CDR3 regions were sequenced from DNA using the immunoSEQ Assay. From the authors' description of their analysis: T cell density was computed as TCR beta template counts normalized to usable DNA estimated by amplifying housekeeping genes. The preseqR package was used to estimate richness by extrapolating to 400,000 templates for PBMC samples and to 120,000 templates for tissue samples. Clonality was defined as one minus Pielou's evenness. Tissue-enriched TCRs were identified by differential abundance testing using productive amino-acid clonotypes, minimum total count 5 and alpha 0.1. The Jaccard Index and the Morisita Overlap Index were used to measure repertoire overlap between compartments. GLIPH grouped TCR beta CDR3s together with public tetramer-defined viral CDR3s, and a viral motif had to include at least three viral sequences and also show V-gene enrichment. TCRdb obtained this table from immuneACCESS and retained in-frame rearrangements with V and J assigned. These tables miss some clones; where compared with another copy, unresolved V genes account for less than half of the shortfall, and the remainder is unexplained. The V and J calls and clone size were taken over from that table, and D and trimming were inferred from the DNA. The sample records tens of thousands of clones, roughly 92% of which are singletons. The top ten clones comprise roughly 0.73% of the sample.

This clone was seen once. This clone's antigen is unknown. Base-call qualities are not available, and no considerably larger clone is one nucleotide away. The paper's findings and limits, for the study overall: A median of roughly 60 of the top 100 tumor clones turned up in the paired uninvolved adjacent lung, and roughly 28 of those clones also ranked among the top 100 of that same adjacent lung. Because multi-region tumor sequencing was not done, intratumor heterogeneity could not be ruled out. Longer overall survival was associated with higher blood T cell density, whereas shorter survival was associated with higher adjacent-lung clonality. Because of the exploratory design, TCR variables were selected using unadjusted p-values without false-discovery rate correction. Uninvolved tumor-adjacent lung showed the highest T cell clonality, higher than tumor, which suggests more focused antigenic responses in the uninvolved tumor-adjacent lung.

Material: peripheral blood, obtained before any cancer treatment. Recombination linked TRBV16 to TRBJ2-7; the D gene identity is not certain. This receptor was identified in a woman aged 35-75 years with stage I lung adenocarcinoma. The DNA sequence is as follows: TGTGCCAGCAGCCAATCACCCGTCGGGTACGAGCAGTACTTC. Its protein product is CASSQSPVGYEQYF.